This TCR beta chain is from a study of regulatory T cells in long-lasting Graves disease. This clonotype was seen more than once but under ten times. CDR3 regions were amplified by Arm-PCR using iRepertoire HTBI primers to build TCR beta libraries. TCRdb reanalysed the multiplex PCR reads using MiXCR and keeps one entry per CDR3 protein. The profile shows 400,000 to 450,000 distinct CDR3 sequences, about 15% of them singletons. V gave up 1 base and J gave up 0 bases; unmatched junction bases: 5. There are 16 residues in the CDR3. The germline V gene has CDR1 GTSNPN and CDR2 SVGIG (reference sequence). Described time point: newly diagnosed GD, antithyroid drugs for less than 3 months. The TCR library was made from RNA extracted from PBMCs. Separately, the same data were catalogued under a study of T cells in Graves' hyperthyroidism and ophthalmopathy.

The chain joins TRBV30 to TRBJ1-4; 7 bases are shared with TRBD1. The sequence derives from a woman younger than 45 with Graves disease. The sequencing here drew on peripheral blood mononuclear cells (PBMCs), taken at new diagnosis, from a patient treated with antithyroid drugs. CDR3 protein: CAWSAGQATTNEKLFF. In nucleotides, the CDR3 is TGTGCCTGGAGTGCCGGACAGGCAACAACTAATGAAAAACTGTTTTTT.